The clone carrying this TCR beta chain occurred once. As yet, its antigen is unknown. The sample comes from a study of cytomegalovirus exposure and HLA in healthy donors. Study-level points and caveats: Data from an earlier analysis indicated that most TCR beta V segments were productive either about 87% or about 30% of the time. Clonal expansion, a later analysis showed, was greater in HLA-associated TCR beta chains than in equally common others.

It was with 60 Vbeta and 13 Jbeta primers that the PCR ran. Original data processing: There were about 86 million unique TCR beta chains by a later count, and approximately 11 million of them were shared. Assay: immunoSEQ multiplex PCR; the TCRdb copy retains only in-frame clones and omits some. V and J calls and clone size are those listed in that table; D and trimming were worked out from the DNA. The table has around 54,000 clones, around 80% seen once; the top ten hold around 8%. In germline, CDR1 is SNHLY, CDR2 FYNNEI. The V end lost 6 bases, the J end lost 7 bases, and 16 bases lay between the germline ends. This CDR3 is built from 15 residues.

The chain is built from TRBV2 and TRBJ1-6; possible D gene TRBD1, 6 bases. The TCR sequence derives from a man in his thirties or forties in good health and CMV-seropositive. The sample comprised PBMCs. CDR3 sequence reads: CASRLKQGQNSPLHF. DNA of the CDR3: TGTGCCAGCAGACTTAAACAGGGCCAAAATTCACCCCTCCACTTT. Complete variable domain (other parts from reference TRBV2 and TRBJ1-6): EPEVTQTPSHQVTQMGQEVILRCVPISNHLYFYWYRQILGQKVEFLVSFYNNEISEKSEIFDDQFSVERPDGSNFTLKIRSTKLEDSAMYFCASRLKQGQNSPLHFGNGTRLTVT.